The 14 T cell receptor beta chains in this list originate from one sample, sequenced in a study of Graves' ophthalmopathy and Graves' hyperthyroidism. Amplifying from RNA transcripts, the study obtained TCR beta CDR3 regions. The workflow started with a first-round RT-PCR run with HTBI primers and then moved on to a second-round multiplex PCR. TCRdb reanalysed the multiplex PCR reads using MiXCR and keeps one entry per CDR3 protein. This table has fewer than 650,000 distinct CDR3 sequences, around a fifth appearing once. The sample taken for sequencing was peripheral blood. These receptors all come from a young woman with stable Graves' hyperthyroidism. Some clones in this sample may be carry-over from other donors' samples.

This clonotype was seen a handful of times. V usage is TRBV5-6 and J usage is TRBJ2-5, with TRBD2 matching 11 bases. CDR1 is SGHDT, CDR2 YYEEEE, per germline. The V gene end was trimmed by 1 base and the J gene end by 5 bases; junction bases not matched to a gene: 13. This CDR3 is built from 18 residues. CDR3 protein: CASSLISDSGGAGETQYF. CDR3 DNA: TGTGCCAGCAGCTTGATATCAGATAGCGGGGGGGCCGGCGAGACCCAGTACTTC.

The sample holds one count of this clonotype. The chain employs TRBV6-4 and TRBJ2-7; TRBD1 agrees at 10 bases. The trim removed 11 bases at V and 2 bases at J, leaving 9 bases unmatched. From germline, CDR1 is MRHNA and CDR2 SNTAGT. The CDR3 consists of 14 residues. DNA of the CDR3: TGTGCCGGACAGGGGGTGTCAAGCCCCTACGAGCAGTACTTC. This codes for CAGQGVSSPYEQYF.

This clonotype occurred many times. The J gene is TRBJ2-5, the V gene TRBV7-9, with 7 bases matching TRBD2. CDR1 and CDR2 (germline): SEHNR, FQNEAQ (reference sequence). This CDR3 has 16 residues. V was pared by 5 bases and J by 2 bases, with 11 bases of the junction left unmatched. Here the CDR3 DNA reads TGTGCCAGCAGCCTCAAACCGGGACTAAAACAAGAGACCCAGTACTTC. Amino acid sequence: CASSLKPGLKQETQYF.

CDR3 sequence reads: CASSDPFGGTGELFF. The CDR3 nucleotides read TGTGCCAGCAGTGATCCTTTCGGAGGAACCGGGGAGCTGTTTTTT. The V call is TRBV25-1, the J call TRBJ2-2; the D gene is possibly TRBD2 (5 bases). The germline V gene has CDR1 MGHDK and CDR2 SYGVNS. The CDR3 runs 15 residues. Trimming removed 3 bases from V and 5 bases from J, with 13 bases in between.

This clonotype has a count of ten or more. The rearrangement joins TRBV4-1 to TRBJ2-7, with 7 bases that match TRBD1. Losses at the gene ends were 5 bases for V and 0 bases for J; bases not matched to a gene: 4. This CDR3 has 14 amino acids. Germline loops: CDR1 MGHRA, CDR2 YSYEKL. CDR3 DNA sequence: TGCGCCAGCAGCGGACAGGCGAACTCCTACGAGCAGTACTTC. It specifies CASSGQANSYEQYF.

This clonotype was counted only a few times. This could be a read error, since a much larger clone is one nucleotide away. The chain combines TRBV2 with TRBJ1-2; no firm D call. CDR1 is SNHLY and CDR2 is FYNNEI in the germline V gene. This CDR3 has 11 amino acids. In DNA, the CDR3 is TGTGCCAGCAGCGTCCATGAGGGCTTCACCTTC. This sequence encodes CASSVHEGFTF.

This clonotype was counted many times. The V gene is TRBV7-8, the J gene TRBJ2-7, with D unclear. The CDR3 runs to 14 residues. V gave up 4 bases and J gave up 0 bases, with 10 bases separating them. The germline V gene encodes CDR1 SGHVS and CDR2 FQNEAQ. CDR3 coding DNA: TGTGCCAGCAGCTACGACAAGAGCTCCTACGAGCAGTACTTC. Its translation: CASSYDKSSYEQYF.

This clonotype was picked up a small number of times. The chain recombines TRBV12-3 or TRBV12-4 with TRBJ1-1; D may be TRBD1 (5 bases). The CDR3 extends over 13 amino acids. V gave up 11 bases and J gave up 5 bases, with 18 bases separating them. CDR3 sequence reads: CAVQWGEGTEAFF. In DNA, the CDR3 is TGTGCCGTCCAATGGGGGGAGGGGACTGAAGCTTTCTTT.

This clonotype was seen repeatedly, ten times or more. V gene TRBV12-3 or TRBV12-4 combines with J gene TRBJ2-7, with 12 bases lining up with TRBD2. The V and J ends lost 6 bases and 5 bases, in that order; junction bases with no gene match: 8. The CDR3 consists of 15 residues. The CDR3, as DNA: TGTGCCAGCAGGGCCGGACTAGCGGGGCGCCACGAGCAGTACTTC. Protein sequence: CASRAGLAGRHEQYF.

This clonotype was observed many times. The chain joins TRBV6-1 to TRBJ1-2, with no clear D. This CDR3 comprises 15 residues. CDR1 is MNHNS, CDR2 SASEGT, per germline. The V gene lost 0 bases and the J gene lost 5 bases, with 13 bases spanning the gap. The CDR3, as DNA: TGTGCCAGCAGTGAAGCACGGAAGGTCGCGTATGGCTACACCTTC. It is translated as CASSEARKVAYGYTF.

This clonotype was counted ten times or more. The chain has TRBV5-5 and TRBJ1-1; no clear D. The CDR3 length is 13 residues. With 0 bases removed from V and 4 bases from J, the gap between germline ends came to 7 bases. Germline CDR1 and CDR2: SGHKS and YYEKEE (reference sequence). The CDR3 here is CASSLVTVTEAFF. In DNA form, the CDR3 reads TGTGCCAGCAGCTTGGTTACAGTCACTGAAGCTTTCTTT.

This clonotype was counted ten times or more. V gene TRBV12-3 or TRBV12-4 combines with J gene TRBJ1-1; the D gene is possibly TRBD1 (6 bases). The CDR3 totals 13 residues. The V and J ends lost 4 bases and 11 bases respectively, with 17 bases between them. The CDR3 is CASSYREPLRAFF. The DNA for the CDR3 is TGTGCCAGCAGTTACAGGGAACCTTTGCGGGCTTTCTTT.

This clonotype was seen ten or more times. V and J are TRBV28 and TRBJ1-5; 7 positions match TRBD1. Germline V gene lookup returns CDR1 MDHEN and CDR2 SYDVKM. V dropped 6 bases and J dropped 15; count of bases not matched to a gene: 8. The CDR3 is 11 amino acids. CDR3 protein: CASSDAGQSHF. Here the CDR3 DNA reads TGTGCCAGCAGCGACGCGGGACAGTCGCATTTT.

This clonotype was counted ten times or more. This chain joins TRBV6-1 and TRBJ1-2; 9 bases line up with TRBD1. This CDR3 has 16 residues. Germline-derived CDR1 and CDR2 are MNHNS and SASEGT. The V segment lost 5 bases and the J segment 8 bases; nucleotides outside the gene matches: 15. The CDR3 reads CASSNASPGQGYGYTF. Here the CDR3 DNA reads TGTGCCAGCAGTAACGCCAGCCCGGGACAGGGTTACGGCTACACCTTC.